This TCR beta chain was obtained from a study of blood T cell repertoires in COVID-19. About the research overall: Both acute and convalescent COVID-19 samples were obtained from the United States, Italy and Spain. PBMCs, B-cell-depleted T cells, or T cells were the source of the cDNA or gDNA that made up the material.

Authors' processing steps: By means of reference gene primer amplification, nucleated cell counts were estimated. Using immunoSEQ multiplex PCR, the repertoire was profiled, and TCRdb retains in-frame clones only, with some absent. That table furnishes V, J and clone size, whereas the DNA furnished D and trimming. The sample includes over 150,000 clones, roughly 90% of them seen just once. Trimming shortened V by 2 bases and J by 7 bases, and 11 bases separated the two germline ends. The CDR3 has 13 amino acids. The germline gives CDR1 MNHEY, CDR2 SVGEGT. Sequencing was carried out using peripheral blood. The rearrangement links TRBV6-2 or TRBV6-3 to TRBJ1-1, with D possibly TRBD1 on 6 matching bases. The receptor was isolated from a woman aged 55-70 years who had recovered from COVID-19. In nucleotides, the CDR3 is TGTGCCAGCAGTTACCAGGGGCTCGGTGAAGCTTTCTTT. It translates to CASSYQGLGEAFF.